The source of this T cell receptor (beta chain) is a study of OX40 agonist ivuxolimab in advanced cancers. The wider study: An agonistic human IgG2 monoclonal antibody against OX40 (CD134) was given. Participants averaged approximately 61 years of age (range about 23 to 90) and were 82.7% male. Findings and caveats of the study: In CD8+ T cells, expanded clones were on average more numerous than in CD4+.

The protocol was immunoSEQ multiplex PCR, while the TCRdb copy is restricted to in-frame clones and leaves out a portion. The top ten hold around 0.56% of the sample, which has 69,000 or so clones, around 88% seen once. Concerning this clone: Its antigen remains unidentified.

Exclusion applied to patients with autoimmune disease history or systemic immunosuppression. Germline V gene sequence: CDR1 GTSNPN, CDR2 SVGIG (reference sequence). With 4 bases clipped from V and 12 bases from J, the junction kept 8 bases outside the gene matches. The CDR3 length is 12 residues. This TCR came from an adult with an advanced solid tumor such as melanoma, head and neck, liver or kidney cancer. The chain is built from TRBV30 and TRBJ2-1; 8 bases are a match to TRBD1. This specimen was CD4+ or CD8+ T cells sorted from blood, taken in a trial of the OX40 agonist ivuxolimab. CDR3 in amino acids: CAWTGGAGLQFF. The DNA of the CDR3 is TGTGCCTGGACAGGGGGCGCCGGGTTGCAGTTCTTC.